The T cell receptor beta chain described here comes from a study of radiation and T cells in renal cell carcinoma. In the study overall: Nephrectomy followed 15 Gy stereotactic body radiation by 4 weeks.

V lost 1 base to trimming and J lost 5 bases; unmatched junction nucleotides: 3. Germline-derived CDR1 and CDR2 are MGHRA and YSYEKL. The CDR3 covers 14 residues. General study points: No pretreatment tumor biopsies were available for baseline clonotypes. In blood, top tumor clones expanded by 2 weeks, shrinking by 4.

Indicated time point: blood 2 weeks post-SBRT. Treatment indicated: 15 Gy SBRT to primary tumor, nephrectomy 4 weeks later. About this clone: What it recognizes is unknown.

TCRdb keeps only in-frame clones here, not all; method: immunoSEQ multiplex PCR. The sample holds more than 150,000 clones; roughly 89% are singletons and the top ten take 10% to 15%. The TCR was taken from a woman between 50 and 59 years old with renal cell carcinoma. The rearrangement links TRBV4-1 to TRBJ1-2; 8 bases align to TRBD1. Specimen: blood, collected from a patient whose treatment included radiotherapy and nephrectomy. This CDR3 reads CASSQGTGTYGYTF. CDR3 DNA sequence: TGCGCCAGCAGCCAAGGGACAGGGACATATGGCTACACCTTC.